This T cell receptor (beta chain) was sequenced during a study of tissue T cells after allogeneic stem cell transplantation (dated by TCRdb to 2021 to 2024). For the study in its entirety: The study profiled TCR beta repertoires across many tissues from research autopsies of patients with and without GVHD, plus mouse models of GVHD. The human arm was conducted as a prospective observational study, and neither blinding nor randomization was performed. General conclusions and limits of the study: Only a few T cell clones appeared in more than one patient, yet motif-based clustering showed tissue-specific repertoire signatures that were shared between patients. In both patients and mice, T cells from blood and spleen covered only a limited part of the TCR repertoire found in tissues. Which tissue TCRs were alloreactive or antigen-specific was not determined in the study, and some clones might have been persisting host cells. A small and clinically heterogeneous patient cohort was studied, and sampling depth was acknowledged as a limitation. Within patients, how anatomically similar tissues were was a major factor shaping TCR repertoire composition, regardless of disease or transplant status.

The CDR3 holds 15 amino acids from the cysteine to the phenylalanine. The DNA shown is the part of the CDR3 that was read: 42 bases, in frame from base 1. CDR1 and CDR2, per the germline V gene (reference sequence), are NSQYPW and LRSPGD. Trimming costs V 4 bases and J 0 bases, and their ends lie 7 bases apart. The table lists this clone with a count of one. Its antigen has not been determined. The species here is mouse, which means the gene names and germline sequences are mouse ones. Read coverage stops 1 residue before the CDR3 terminus; the germline J gene supplies the remainder. Before genomic DNA isolation with the DNeasy Blood & Tissue Kit, mouse tissues were minced using razor blades in buffered saline. The protocol used for the library was the immunoSEQ multiplex PCR assay. Adaptive Biotechnologies performed the TCRbeta CDR3 sequencing at survey depth and reported CDR3 sequences, V/J genes, productive frequency and template counts. TCR beta CDR3 regions were amplified from genomic DNA instead of RNA. As for the original processing: Jensen-Shannon divergence was used to quantify pairwise repertoire overlap between tissues, with a value of 1 indicating complete divergence and a value of 0 indicating identical repertoires. Based on pairwise JSD values, tissues were grouped by single-linkage agglomerative hierarchical clustering, and the results were shown as dendrograms. GLIPH2 was run on all patient samples with simulation_depth 1000, kmer_min_depth 3, cdr3_length_cutoff 8, keeping groups with more than two unique CDR3s. A standardized tissue-overlap score extrapolated Jaccard GLIPH-group overlap across patients to a standard repertoire size of 1000 clones. Linear mixed-effect models, with tissue as a fixed effect and individual as a random effect, were used to test how diversity related to clinical or experimental variables. TCRdb limited this immuneACCESS table to in-frame rearrangements with V and J called. A share of clones is missing; checked studies link under half to unresolved V genes, and the rest is unexplained. V, J and clone size reflect that table, while D and trimming were determined from the DNA. This sample gives approximately 17,000 clones in total; around 70% of them show up just once. The ten largest clonotypes hold approximately 0.93% of the sample.

The receptor's source is a female BALB/c mouse in good health. The MHC haplotype found in this strain is H2-d. The V gene is TRBV1 and the J gene is TRBJ1-6, and perhaps TRBD1 as D gene, on 6 matching bases. TRBJ1-6 is an ORF; its function is uncertain. Input material: spleen. The DNA read from the CDR3 is TGCACCTGCAGTGGGGACAATTCCTATAATTCGCCCCTCTAC. Its protein is CTCSGDNSYNSPLY. In full, the CDR3 is CTCSGDNSYNSPLYF.